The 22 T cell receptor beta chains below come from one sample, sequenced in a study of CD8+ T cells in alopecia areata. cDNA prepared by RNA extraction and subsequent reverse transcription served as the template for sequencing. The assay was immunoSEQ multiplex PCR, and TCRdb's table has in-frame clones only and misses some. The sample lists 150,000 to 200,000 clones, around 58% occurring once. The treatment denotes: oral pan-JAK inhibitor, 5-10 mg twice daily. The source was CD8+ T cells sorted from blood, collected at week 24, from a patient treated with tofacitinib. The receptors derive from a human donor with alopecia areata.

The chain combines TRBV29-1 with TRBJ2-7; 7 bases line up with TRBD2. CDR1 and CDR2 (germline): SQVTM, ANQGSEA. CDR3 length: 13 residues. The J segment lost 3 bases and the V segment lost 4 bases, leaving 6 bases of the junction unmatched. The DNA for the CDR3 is TGCAGCGTTGGAGAAGGGAGGGTCTACGAGCAGTACTTC. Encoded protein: CSVGEGRVYEQYF.

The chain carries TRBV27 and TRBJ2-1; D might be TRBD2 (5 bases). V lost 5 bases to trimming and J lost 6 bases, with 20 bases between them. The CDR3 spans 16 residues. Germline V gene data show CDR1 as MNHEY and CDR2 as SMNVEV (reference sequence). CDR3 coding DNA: TGTGCCAGCAGTACACCCGGGATCCCCTATAGCAATGAGCAGTTCTTC. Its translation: CASSTPGIPYSNEQFF.

As DNA, the CDR3 is TGTGCCAGCAGCCAAGATTCCGGGGGGGCCTACAATGAGCAGTTCTTC. It translates to CASSQDSGGAYNEQFF. The chain couples TRBV4-2 to TRBJ2-1, with TRBD2 matching 8 bases. The V gene's germline CDR1 is LGHNA and CDR2 YNFKEQ. The CDR3 spans 16 residues. V shed 0 bases, J shed 2 bases, and the junction held 3 bases outside the gene matches.

CDR3 protein: CASSLVGDYEQYF. The CDR3, as DNA: TGTGCCAGCAGCTTGGTGGGGGACTACGAGCAGTACTTC. V usage is TRBV5-6 and J usage is TRBJ2-7; the D gene could be TRBD1 or TRBD2 (5 bases each). Germline V CDR1 and CDR2: SGHDT, YYEEEE. V gave up 0 bases and J gave up 3 bases, with 7 bases separating them. The CDR3 has 13 residues.

In DNA form, the CDR3 reads TGTGCCAGCAGCCCCGGGACAGGGGATCTCCTCTACGAGCAGTACTTC. Its protein product is CASSPGTGDLLYEQYF. This sequence joins TRBV25-1 and TRBJ2-7; 10 positions match TRBD1. Trimming at V came to 6 bases and at J to 3 bases, leaving 11 bases not matched to a gene. Germline V gene lookup returns CDR1 MGHDK and CDR2 SYGVNS. This CDR3 is built from 16 residues.

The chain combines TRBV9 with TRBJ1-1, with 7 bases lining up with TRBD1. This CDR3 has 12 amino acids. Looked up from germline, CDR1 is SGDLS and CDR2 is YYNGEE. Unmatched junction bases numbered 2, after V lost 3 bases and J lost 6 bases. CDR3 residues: CASSDGTAEAFF. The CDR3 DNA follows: TGTGCCAGCAGCGATGGGACAGCTGAAGCTTTCTTT.

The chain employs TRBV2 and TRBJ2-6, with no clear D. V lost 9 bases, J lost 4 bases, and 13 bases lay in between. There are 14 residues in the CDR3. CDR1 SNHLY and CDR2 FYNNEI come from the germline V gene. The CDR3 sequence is CAREPMLGANVLTF. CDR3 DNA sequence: TGTGCCAGAGAACCTATGCTGGGGGCCAACGTCCTGACTTTC.

The CDR3: CASSLSLAGPNIQYF. In nucleotides, the CDR3 is TGTGCCAGCAGCTTATCTCTAGCGGGGCCAAACATTCAGTACTTC. The chain carries TRBV11-2 and TRBJ2-4; 9 nucleotides line up with TRBD2. The V segment lost 2 bases and the J segment 6 bases; nucleotides outside the gene matches: 5. This CDR3 comprises 15 residues. CDR1 is SGHAT, CDR2 FQNNGV, per germline.

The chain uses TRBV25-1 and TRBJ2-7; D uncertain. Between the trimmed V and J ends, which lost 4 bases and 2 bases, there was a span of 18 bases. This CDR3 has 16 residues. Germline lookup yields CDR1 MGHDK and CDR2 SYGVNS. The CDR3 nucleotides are TGTGCCAGCAGTGGCGCTGTCAGAGACTCCCCCTACGAGCAGTACTTC. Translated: CASSGAVRDSPYEQYF.

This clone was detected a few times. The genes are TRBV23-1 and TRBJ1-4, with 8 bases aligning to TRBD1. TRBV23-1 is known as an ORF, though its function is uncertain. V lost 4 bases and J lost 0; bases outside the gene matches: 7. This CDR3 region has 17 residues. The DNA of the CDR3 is TGCGCCAGCAGTCTAGGGACAGGACTCTCAACTAATGAAAAACTGTTTTTT. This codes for CASSLGTGLSTNEKLFF.

The CDR3 is CASSSGTPNTGELFF. In nucleotides, the CDR3 is TGTGCCAGCAGCTCCGGGACACCGAACACCGGGGAGCTGTTTTTT. This chain joins TRBV7-8 and TRBJ2-2, with TRBD1 as a possible D gene (6 bases). CDR1 and CDR2 from the germline V gene are SGHVS and FQNEAQ. The CDR3 length is 15 residues. V was cut by 4 bases and J by 0 bases, with 9 bases left in between.

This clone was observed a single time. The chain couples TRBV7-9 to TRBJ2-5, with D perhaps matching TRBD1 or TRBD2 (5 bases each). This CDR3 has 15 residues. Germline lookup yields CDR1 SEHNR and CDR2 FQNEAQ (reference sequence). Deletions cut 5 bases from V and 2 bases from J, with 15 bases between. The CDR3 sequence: CASSTSPGPQETQYF. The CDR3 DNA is TGTGCCAGCAGCACCAGTCCGGGGCCACAAGAGACCCAGTACTTC.

The CDR3 protein is CASYGQGLSSPLHF. The CDR3 region has the DNA TGTGCCAGCTACGGACAGGGCCTTAGTTCACCCCTCCACTTT. The V and J genes are TRBV6-6 and TRBJ1-6; 8 bases fit TRBD1. The germline V gene encodes CDR1 MNHNY and CDR2 SVGAGI (reference sequence). This CDR3 region has 14 residues. Trimming at V came to 8 bases and at J to 9 bases, leaving 9 bases not matched to a gene.

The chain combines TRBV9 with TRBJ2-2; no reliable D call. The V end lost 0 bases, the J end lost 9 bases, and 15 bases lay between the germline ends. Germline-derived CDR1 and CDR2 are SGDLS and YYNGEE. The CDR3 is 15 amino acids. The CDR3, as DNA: TGTGCCAGCAGCGTAGCTGCAGGAAGTATGCGGGAGCTGTTTTTT. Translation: CASSVAAGSMRELFF.

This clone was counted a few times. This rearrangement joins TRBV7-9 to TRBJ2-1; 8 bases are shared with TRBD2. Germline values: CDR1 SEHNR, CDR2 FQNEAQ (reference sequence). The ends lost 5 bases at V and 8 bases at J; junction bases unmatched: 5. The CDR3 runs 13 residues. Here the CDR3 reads CASSLSGGHEQFF. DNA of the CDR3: TGTGCCAGCAGCCTCAGCGGGGGACATGAGCAGTTCTTC. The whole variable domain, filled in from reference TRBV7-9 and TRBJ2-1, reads DTGVSQNPRHKITKRGQNVTFRCDPISEHNRLYWYRQTLGQGPEFLTYFQNEAQLEKSRLLSDRFSAERPKGSFSTLEIQRTEQGDSAMYLCASSLSGGHEQFFGPGTRLTVL.

CDR3 coding DNA: TGCGCCAGCAGTCAAGAAGGAAGGGGGCTGTGTGAAAAACTGTTTTTT. Amino acid sequence: CASSQEGRGLCEKLFF. The rearrangement links TRBV23-1 to TRBJ1-4; TRBD1 matches at 7 bases. TRBV23-1 is known as an ORF, though its function is uncertain. V lost 2 bases to trimming and J lost 7 bases; unmatched junction nucleotides: 10. This CDR3 comprises 16 residues.

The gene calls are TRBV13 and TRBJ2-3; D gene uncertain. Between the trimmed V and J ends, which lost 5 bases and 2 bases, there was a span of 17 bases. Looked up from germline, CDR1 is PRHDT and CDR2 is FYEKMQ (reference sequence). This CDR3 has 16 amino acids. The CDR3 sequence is CASSPLGGVNTDTQYF. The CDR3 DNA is TGTGCCAGCAGCCCCCTAGGCGGAGTAAACACAGATACGCAGTATTTT.

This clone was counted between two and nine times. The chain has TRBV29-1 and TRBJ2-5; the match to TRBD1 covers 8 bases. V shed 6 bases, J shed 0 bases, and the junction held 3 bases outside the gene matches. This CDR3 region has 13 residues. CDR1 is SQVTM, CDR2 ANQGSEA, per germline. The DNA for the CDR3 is TGCAGCGTACTACAGGGGGACCAAGAGACCCAGTACTTC. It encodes CSVLQGDQETQYF.

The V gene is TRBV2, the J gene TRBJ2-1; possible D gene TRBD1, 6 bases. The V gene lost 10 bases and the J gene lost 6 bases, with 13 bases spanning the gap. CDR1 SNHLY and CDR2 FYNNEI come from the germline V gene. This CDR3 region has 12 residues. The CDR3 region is CATALGGNEQFF. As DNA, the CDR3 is TGTGCCACCGCCTTAGGGGGCAATGAGCAGTTCTTC.

The chain's CDR3 is CSVSAGDTEAFF. For the CDR3, the DNA is TGCAGCGTTTCGGCAGGGGACACTGAAGCTTTCTTT. The rearrangement links TRBV29-1 to TRBJ1-1, with D perhaps TRBD1 (6 bases). The CDR3 is 12 amino acids. CDR1 SQVTM and CDR2 ANQGSEA come from the germline V gene. V lost 5 bases and J lost 3, with 10 bases in between.

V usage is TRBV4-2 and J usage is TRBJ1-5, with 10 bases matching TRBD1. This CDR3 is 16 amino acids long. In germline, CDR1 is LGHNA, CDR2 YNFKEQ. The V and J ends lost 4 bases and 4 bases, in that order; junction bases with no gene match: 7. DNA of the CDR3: TGTGCCAGCAGCCTTAAGGGACAGGGGCCGAATCAGCCCCAGCATTTT. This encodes CASSLKGQGPNQPQHF.

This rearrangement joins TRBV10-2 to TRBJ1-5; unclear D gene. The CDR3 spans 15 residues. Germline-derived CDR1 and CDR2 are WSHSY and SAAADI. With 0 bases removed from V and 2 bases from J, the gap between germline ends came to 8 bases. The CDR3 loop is CASSESRSGNQPQHF. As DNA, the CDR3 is TGCGCCAGCAGTGAGTCCAGGTCGGGCAATCAGCCCCAGCATTTT.